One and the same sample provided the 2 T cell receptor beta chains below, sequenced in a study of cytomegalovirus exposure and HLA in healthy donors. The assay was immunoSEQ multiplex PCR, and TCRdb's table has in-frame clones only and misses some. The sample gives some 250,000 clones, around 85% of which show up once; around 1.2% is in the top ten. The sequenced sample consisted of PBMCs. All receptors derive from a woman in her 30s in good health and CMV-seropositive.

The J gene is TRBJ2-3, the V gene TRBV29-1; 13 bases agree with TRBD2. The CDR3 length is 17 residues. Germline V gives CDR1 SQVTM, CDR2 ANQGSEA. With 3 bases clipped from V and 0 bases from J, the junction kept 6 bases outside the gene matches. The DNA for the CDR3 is TGCAGCGTTGATGGACTAGCGGGAGTCAGAAGCACAGATACGCAGTATTTT. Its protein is CSVDGLAGVRSTDTQYF.

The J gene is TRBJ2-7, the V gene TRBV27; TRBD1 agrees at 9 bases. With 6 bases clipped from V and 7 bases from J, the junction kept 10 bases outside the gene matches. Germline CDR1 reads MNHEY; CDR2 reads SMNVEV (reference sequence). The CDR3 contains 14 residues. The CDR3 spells CASSPGTGLGEQYF. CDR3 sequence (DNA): TGTGCCAGCAGCCCCGGGACAGGGTTAGGGGAGCAGTACTTC.